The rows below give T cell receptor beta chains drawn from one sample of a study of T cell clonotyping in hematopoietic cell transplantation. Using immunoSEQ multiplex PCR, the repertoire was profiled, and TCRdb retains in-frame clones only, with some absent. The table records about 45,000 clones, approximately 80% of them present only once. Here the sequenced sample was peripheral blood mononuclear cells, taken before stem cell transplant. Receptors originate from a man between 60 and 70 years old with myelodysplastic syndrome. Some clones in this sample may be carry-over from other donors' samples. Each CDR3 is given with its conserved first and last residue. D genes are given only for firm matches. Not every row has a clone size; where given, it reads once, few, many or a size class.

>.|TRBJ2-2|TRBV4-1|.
TGCGCCAGCAGCCAAGATTTTAGGGGGGAGCTGTTTTTT
CASSQDFRGELFF
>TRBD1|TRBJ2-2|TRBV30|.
TGTGCCTGGATTGGGGGACAGTATACCACCGGGGAGCTGTTTTTT
CAWIGGQYTTGELFF
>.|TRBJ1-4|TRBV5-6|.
TGTGCCAGCAGCAGACAGGCCAAGGGGGGTTATGAAAAACTGTTTTTT
CASSRQAKGGYEKLFF
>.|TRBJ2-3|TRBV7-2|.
TGTGCCAGCAGCCTACGGACAGATACGCAGTATTTT
CASSLRTDTQYF
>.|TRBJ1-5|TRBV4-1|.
TGCGCCAGCAGCCAAGGGATAGCCCCTAGCAATCAGCCCCAGCATTTT
CASSQGIAPSNQPQHF
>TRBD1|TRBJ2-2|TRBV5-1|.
TGCGCCAGCAGCCTCAGGGACAGCATTACCTTGAACACCGGGGAGCTGTTTTTT
CASSLRDSITLNTGELFF
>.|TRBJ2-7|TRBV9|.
TGTGCCAGCAGCCCTAGTGGGGACTCCTACGAGCAGTACTTC
CASSPSGDSYEQYF
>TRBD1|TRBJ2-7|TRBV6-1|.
TGTGCCCTCCAGAGGGACAGGGGTCTCTACGAGCAGTACTTC
CALQRDRGLYEQYF
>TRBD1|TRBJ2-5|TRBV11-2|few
TGTGCCAGCAGCAAAACGACAGGGGCCCAAGAGACCCAGTACTTC
CASSKTTGAQETQYF
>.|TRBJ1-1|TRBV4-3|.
TGCGCCAGCAGCCAAGATCTCGGCGGGGGAGTTATGAACACTGAAGCTTTCTTT
CASSQDLGGGVMNTEAFF
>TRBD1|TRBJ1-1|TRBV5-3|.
TGTGCCAGAAGCTACCGGGACAGGGTAACTGAAGCTTTCTTT
CARSYRDRVTEAFF
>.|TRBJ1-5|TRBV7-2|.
TGTGCCAGCAGCTTAGGTTGGGGTAGCAATCAGCCCCAGCATTTT
CASSLGWGSNQPQHF
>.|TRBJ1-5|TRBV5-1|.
TGCGCCAGCAGCTTGGAGGGAGGCGGTAGTCAGCCCCAGCATTTT
CASSLEGGGSQPQHF
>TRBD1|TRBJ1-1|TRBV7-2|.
TGTGCCAGCAGCGTACGACAGGGGGGTGAAGCTTTCTTT
CASSVRQGGEAFF
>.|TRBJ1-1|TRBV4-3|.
TGCGCCAGCAGCCAAGAATTGAGGGCGGTGAACACTGAAGCTTTCTTT
CASSQELRAVNTEAFF
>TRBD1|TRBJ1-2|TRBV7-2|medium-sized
TGTGCCAGCAGCTTAGTCGGGACAGGGAGCGGCTACACCTTC
CASSLVGTGSGYTF
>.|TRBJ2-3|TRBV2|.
TGTGCCTGCAAACCACCAGCGTGGAGCACAGATACGCAGTATTTT
CACKPPAWSTDTQYF
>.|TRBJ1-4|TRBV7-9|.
TGTGCCAGCAGTTCCGTGGGGACGGGAAATGAAAAACTGTTTTTT
CASSSVGTGNEKLFF
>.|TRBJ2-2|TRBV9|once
TGTGCCAGCACCAAAGGAAGGGCCAACACCGGGGAGCTGTTTTTT
CASTKGRANTGELFF
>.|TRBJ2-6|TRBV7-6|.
TGTGCCAGCAGCTTAGTTAGGAAGCAGGGTTATGCGGGGGCCAACGTCCTGACTTTC
CASSLVRKQGYAGANVLTF
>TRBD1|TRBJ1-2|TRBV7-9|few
TGTGCCAGCAGCCCAGGGGACAGGGGGCAGGTCTATGGCTACACCTTC
CASSPGDRGQVYGYTF
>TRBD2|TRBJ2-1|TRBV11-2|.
TGTGCCAGCAGCTCCCGGACTAGCGGGGAGGGGACCTACAATGAGCAGTTCTTC
CASSSRTSGEGTYNEQFF
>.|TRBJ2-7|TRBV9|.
TGTGCCAGCAGCGTAGGGGCCGACTCGGGCGAGCAGTACTTC
CASSVGADSGEQYF
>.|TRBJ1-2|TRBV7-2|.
TGTGCCAGCAGCTTAGGCTCCGTTGGTGGCTACACCTTC
CASSLGSVGGYTF
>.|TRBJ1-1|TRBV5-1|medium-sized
TGCGCCAGCAGCGTAACCCGACAGAGTGCTGAAGCTTTCTTT
CASSVTRQSAEAFF